The 23 T cell receptor beta chains listed next were all sequenced from one sample in a study of OX40 agonist ivuxolimab in advanced cancers. The repertoire was sequenced with immunoSEQ multiplex PCR; TCRdb's copy has only in-frame clones and lacks some. Of about 53,000 clones listed, roughly 87% are singletons. Sample: CD4+ or CD8+ T cells sorted from blood, taken in a trial of the OX40 agonist ivuxolimab. The receptor source for this set is an adult with an advanced solid tumor such as melanoma, head and neck, liver or kidney cancer.

The rearrangement uses TRBV6-1 and TRBJ2-7; D possibly corresponds to TRBD2 (5 bases). Germline V lookup: CDR1 MNHNS, CDR2 SASEGT. This CDR3 is built from 13 residues. With 5 bases removed from V and 1 base from J, the gap between germline ends came to 9 bases. CDR3 region: CASSTRESYEQYV. As DNA, the CDR3 is TGTGCCAGCAGTACCCGGGAATCCTACGAGCAGTACGTC.

This chain connects TRBV6-6 to TRBJ2-3; weak D call: TRBD1 (5 bases). Looked up from germline, CDR1 is MNHNY and CDR2 is SVGAGI (reference sequence). The CDR3 is 14 amino acids. Between the trimmed V and J ends, which lost 0 bases and 8 bases, there was a span of 12 bases. CDR3 loop: CASSYSDSHSTQYF. The CDR3 nucleotides are TGTGCCAGCAGTTACTCCGACAGTCATAGTACGCAGTATTTT.

The V call is TRBV7-6, the J call TRBJ1-2; 7 nucleotides match TRBD1. The CDR3 is 20 amino acids. V lost 2 bases and J lost 1; bases outside the gene matches: 19. Germline CDR1 reads SGHVS; CDR2 reads FNYEAQ. This chain's CDR3 is CASSLRSSGDSHTFNYGYTF. The CDR3, as DNA: TGTGCCAGCAGCTTAAGATCGTCGGGGGACAGCCATACCTTTAACTATGGCTACACCTTC. The whole variable domain, remainder taken from reference TRBV7-6 and TRBJ1-2, is GAGVSQSPRYKVTKRGQDVALRCDPISGHVSLYWYRQALGQGPEFLTYFNYEAQQDKSGLPNDRFSAERPEGSISTLTIQRTEQRDSAMYRCASSLRSSGDSHTFNYGYTFGSGTRLTVV.

The chain combines TRBV16 with TRBJ2-7, with TRBD1 as a possible D gene (5 bases). Trimming shortened V by 1 base and J by 2 bases, and 12 bases separated the two germline ends. The CDR3 contains 15 residues. CDR1 and CDR2 from the germline V gene are KGHSY and FQNENV. This chain's CDR3 is CASSQYPGPTYEQYV. The CDR3 nucleotides are TGTGCCAGCAGCCAATACCCAGGGCCCACCTACGAGCAGTACGTC.

V usage is TRBV18 and J usage is TRBJ2-2, with 8 bases matching TRBD1. Trimming removed 1 base from V and 1 base from J; junction bases left unmatched: 23. From germline, CDR1 is KGHSH and CDR2 LQKENI. The CDR3 sequence is 23 residues long. DNA of the CDR3: TGTGCCAGCTCACCACTCTTGCCCGAAGCGCTAATAACCGGGACAGGGAACACCGGGGAGCTGTTTTTT. Translation: CASSPLLPEALITGTGNTGELFF.

The chain carries TRBV6-8 and TRBJ1-3; no reliable D call. Germline V gives CDR1 MNHGY, CDR2 SAAAGT. The CDR3 length is 12 residues. V lost 6 bases, J lost 6 bases, and 9 bases lay in between. The CDR3 DNA follows: TGTGCCAGCAGAATACCCAAAAACACCATATATTTT. Residues: CASRIPKNTIYF.

The DNA for the CDR3 is TGCGCCAGCAGCTTCGGGGCACAAGAGACCCAGTACTTC. Encoded protein: CASSFGAQETQYF. The chain carries TRBV5-1 and TRBJ2-5, with D perhaps matching TRBD1 or TRBD2 (5 bases each). Germline-derived CDR1 and CDR2 are SGHRS and YFSETQ. Trimming left V 2 bases short and J 2 bases short, with 7 bases between. CDR3 length: 13 residues.

Points on this clone: Other DNA sequences in the same sample also yield this CDR3. V and J are TRBV19 and TRBJ2-1; D may be TRBD2 (6 bases). With 3 bases removed from V and 4 bases from J, the gap between germline ends came to 7 bases. The CDR3 sequence is 13 residues long. Per the germline V gene, CDR1 is LNHDA and CDR2 is SQIVND (reference sequence). The DNA of the CDR3 is TGTGCCAGTAGTATCGGGACTTACAATGAGCAGTTCTTC. It codes for CASSIGTYNEQFF.

V and J are TRBV2 and TRBJ2-5, with 10 bases fitting TRBD2. The CDR3 is made up of 16 amino acids. In germline, CDR1 is SNHLY, CDR2 FYNNEI. The J segment lost 4 bases and the V segment lost 1 base, leaving 6 bases of the junction unmatched. For the CDR3, the DNA is TGTGCCAGCAGTGAAGGAGCGGGAGGGCCCTTAGAGACCCAGTACTTC. It specifies CASSEGAGGPLETQYF.

V and J are TRBV4-1 and TRBJ2-7; 8 positions match TRBD2. There are 17 residues in the CDR3. The V segment lost 0 bases and the J segment 3 bases; nucleotides outside the gene matches: 10. CDR1 is MGHRA and CDR2 is YSYEKL in the germline V gene. In DNA form, the CDR3 reads TGCGCCAGCAGCCAAGAAGGGGCAAGCGGGAGAGGCTACGAGCAGTACTTC. Residues: CASSQEGASGRGYEQYF.

In this sample, this clone turned up once. The rearrangement uses TRBV19 and TRBJ2-1; D unclear. The V gene's germline CDR1 is LNHDA and CDR2 SQIVND (reference sequence). The CDR3 is 13 residues long. The germline V and J ends were trimmed by 3 bases and 5 bases, with 8 bases remaining between them. In nucleotides, the CDR3 is TGTGCCAGTAGTATGGGCAGTAACAATGAGCAGTTCTTC. Amino acid sequence: CASSMGSNNEQFF.

The V call is TRBV11-2, the J call TRBJ2-1; tentative D call: TRBD2 (5 bases). The V end lost 3 bases, the J end lost 0 bases, and 6 bases lay between the germline ends. The germline gives CDR1 SGHAT, CDR2 FQNNGV. The CDR3 contains 14 residues. CDR3 sequence: CASSFGLSYNEQFF. The DNA of the CDR3 is TGTGCCAGCAGCTTCGGACTCTCCTACAATGAGCAGTTCTTC.

The chain employs TRBV5-1 and TRBJ2-2; 10 bases match TRBD2. The junction had 13 bases not matched to a gene; V was cut back by 0 bases and J by 5 bases. The CDR3 has 19 residues. Germline V gives CDR1 SGHRS, CDR2 YFSETQ. CDR3 amino acids: CASSLAVLAGIRETGELFF. CDR3 bases: TGCGCCAGCAGCTTGGCTGTACTAGCGGGAATAAGGGAAACCGGGGAGCTGTTTTTT.

The chain has TRBV6-5 and TRBJ2-7, with 10 bases fitting TRBD1. CDR1 and CDR2 (germline): MNHEY, SVGAGI. This CDR3 spans 15 amino acids. The V gene end was trimmed by 6 bases and the J gene end by 0 bases; junction bases not matched to a gene: 5. The CDR3, as DNA: TGTGCCAGCAGAGACCGGACAGGGGGCTCCTACGAGCAGTACGTC. Its protein product is CASRDRTGGSYEQYV.

This chain joins TRBV2 and TRBJ1-6, with D unresolved. Trimming pared 7 bases from V and 8 bases from J, leaving 15 bases between. Germline CDR1 SNHLY, CDR2 FYNNEI. This CDR3 has 14 amino acids. The CDR3: CASNFLGGDSPLHF. The CDR3 bases are TGTGCCAGCAATTTTTTGGGCGGGGATTCACCCCTCCACTTT.

V is TRBV7-9 and J is TRBJ2-1; 8 positions agree with TRBD2. The CDR3 has 14 residues. Losses at the gene ends were 2 bases for V and 8 bases for J; bases not matched to a gene: 5. From germline, CDR1 is SEHNR and CDR2 FQNEAQ (reference sequence). The CDR3 coding sequence is TGTGCCAGCAGCTTAACGGGGGGGCCCGATGAGCAGTTCTTC. Encoded protein: CASSLTGGPDEQFF.

This clone was counted ten times or more. The gene calls are TRBV7-8 and TRBJ2-1; 9 nucleotides match TRBD1. The V gene's germline CDR1 is SGHVS and CDR2 FQNEAQ. Losses at the gene ends were 2 bases for V and 1 base for J; bases not matched to a gene: 6. This CDR3 contains 17 residues. As DNA, the CDR3 is TGTGCCAGCAGCTTAAGACACAGGGGGCCTTCCTACAATGAGCAGTTCTTC. This translates into CASSLRHRGPSYNEQFF.

The rearrangement joins TRBV28 to TRBJ2-1; a weak D match, TRBD1 (6 bases). The CDR3 contains 14 residues. Looked up from germline, CDR1 is MDHEN and CDR2 is SYDVKM. V was trimmed by 7 bases and J by 9 bases, leaving 19 bases between them. CDR3 protein: CASIDYRATGEQFF. The CDR3 nucleotides are TGTGCCAGCATAGACTACAGGGCGACGGGTGAGCAGTTCTTC.

The genes are TRBV27 and TRBJ2-6; no clear D. V was clipped by 3 bases and J by 2 bases, with 8 bases between them. Germline V gene lookup returns CDR1 MNHEY and CDR2 SMNVEV (reference sequence). CDR3 length equals 15 residues. CDR3 protein: CASSFYFAGANVLTF. In DNA, the CDR3 is TGTGCCAGCAGTTTCTATTTTGCTGGGGCCAACGTCCTGACTTTC.

This clone was picked up one time. This chain connects TRBV5-1 to TRBJ2-7, with D perhaps matching TRBD1 (5 bases). Trimming stripped 1 base from V and 2 bases from J, with 10 bases between. The CDR3 runs 14 residues. The germline V gene encodes CDR1 SGHRS and CDR2 YFSETQ. CDR3 in DNA: TGCGCCAGCAGCTTGACAGGTCTCACCTACGAGCAGTACTTC. It is translated as CASSLTGLTYEQYF.

The chain joins TRBV6-5 to TRBJ2-7; TRBD1 aligns across 7 bases. The CDR3 sequence is 13 residues long. CDR1 is MNHEY, CDR2 SVGAGI, per germline. V shed 4 bases, J shed 12 bases, and the junction held 12 bases outside the gene matches. CDR3 nucleotides: TGTGCCAGCAGTTCCCGGGACAGCCTTCATTCGTACGTC. The encoded protein is CASSSRDSLHSYV.

This chain joins TRBV6-9 and TRBJ1-1; D is perhaps TRBD1 (6 bases). Trimming removed 6 bases at V and 5 bases at J, with 25 bases between. The germline V gene has CDR1 MNHGY and CDR2 SVAAGI. The CDR3 sequence is 17 residues long. Here the CDR3 DNA reads TGTGCCAGCAGAGACGGGGACACGGTCCGTGTTCCGACTGAAGCTTTCTTT. It specifies CASRDGDTVRVPTEAFF.

The chain links TRBV6-6 to TRBJ2-5, with D hard to call. The germline CDR1 and CDR2 sequences are MNHNY and SVGAGI (reference sequence). This CDR3 spans 13 amino acids. The V and J ends lost 5 bases and 2 bases respectively, with 9 bases between them. The CDR3 DNA reads as TGTGCCAGCAGTGCCGAGCCTCAAGAGACCCAGTACTTC. Its translation: CASSAEPQETQYF.